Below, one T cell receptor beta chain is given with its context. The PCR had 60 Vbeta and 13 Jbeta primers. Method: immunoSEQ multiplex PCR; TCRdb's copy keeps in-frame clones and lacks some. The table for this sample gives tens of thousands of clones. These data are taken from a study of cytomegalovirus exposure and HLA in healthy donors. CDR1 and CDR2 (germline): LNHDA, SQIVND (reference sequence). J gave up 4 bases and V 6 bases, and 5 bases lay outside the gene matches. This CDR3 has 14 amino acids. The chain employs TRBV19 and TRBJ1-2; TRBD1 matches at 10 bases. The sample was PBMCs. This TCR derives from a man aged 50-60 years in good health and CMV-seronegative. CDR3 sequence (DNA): TGTGCCAGTAGATCCCGGGACAGGGGCTATGGCTACACCTTC. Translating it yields CASRSRDRGYGYTF.